This TCR beta chain was sequenced during a study of CD8 T cells in Susac syndrome. For this clonotype: Its target is not known.

Germline V gene data show CDR1 as SQVTM and CDR2 as ANQGSEA. The CDR3 length is 14 residues. V shed 2 bases and J shed 4 bases, with 13 bases lying between them. The multiple sclerosis controls were treatment-naive patients affected by stable or active relapsing-remitting disease. The CD8+ and CD4+ T cells were negatively isolated, with the TEMRA cells enriched by FACS. The RNA, roughly 0.5 to 1 ug, was put through reverse transcription using random hexamers. TCR beta CDR3 was amplified by immunoSEQ covering 54 Vbeta and 13 Jbeta. TCRdb redid the calling of the immunoSEQ multiplex PCR reads with MiXCR, one entry per CDR3 protein. The sample yields 150,000 to 200,000 distinct CDR3 sequences, approximately 94% seen once. General study results and limits: Individuals included in the TCR sequencing and HLA analysis were acknowledged by the study to be relatively few in number.

Sequencing input: CD4+ T cells from PBMCs. The chain couples TRBV29-1 to TRBJ2-3; possible D gene TRBD2, 5 bases. This TCR came from a human donor with multiple sclerosis. CDR3 coding DNA: TGCAGCGTTGAAAACGGGAAGGGCCCAGATACGCAGTATTTT. This translates into CSVENGKGPDTQYF.